The 14 T cell receptor beta chains listed next were all sequenced from one sample in a study of a mutant IDH1 vaccine in newly diagnosed glioma. Which antigens these TCRs recognize remains unknown. The data were produced by immunoSEQ multiplex PCR, yet TCRdb's version contains in-frame clones alone and is incomplete. The repertoire holds about 130,000 clones, with 80% as singletons. The time point denotes: week 11, during vaccination. With topical imiquimod, each dose of the vaccine consisted of 300 ug of mutant IDH1 20-mer peptide. Sequencing was performed on PBMCs, taken from a glioma patient whose treatment included an IDH1 peptide vaccine. All receptors derive from a man aged 35 to 55 with glioma.

The rearrangement uses TRBV19 and TRBJ1-3; D possibly corresponds to TRBD1 (5 bases). Germline CDR1 reads LNHDA; CDR2 reads SQIVND (reference sequence). The CDR3 has 15 residues. The V end lost 7 bases, the J end lost 0 bases, and 13 bases lay between the germline ends. CDR3 DNA: TGTGCCAGTAAACCGACAGCCTCCTCTGGAAACACCATATATTTT. Its translation: CASKPTASSGNTIYF.

This chain connects TRBV15 to TRBJ1-2, with TRBD1 identical over 12 bases. The CDR3 has 15 amino acids. V was clipped by 5 bases and J by 8 bases; unmatched bases: 9. Germline-derived CDR1 and CDR2 are LNHNV and YYDKDF (reference sequence). CDR3 region: CATSRGGQGAYGYTF. The CDR3 DNA reads as TGTGCCACCAGCCGAGGGGGACAGGGGGCATACGGCTACACCTTC.

A few counts support this clone. This chain connects TRBV10-3 to TRBJ1-1, with D tentatively TRBD1 (6 bases). Germline assignment: CDR1 ENHRY and CDR2 SYGVKD. The CDR3 sequence is 15 residues long. Deletions cut 2 bases from V and 1 base from J, with 11 bases between. CDR3 sequence: CAISEHQTGNTEAFF. DNA of the CDR3: TGTGCCATCAGTGAGCACCAGACAGGGAACACTGAAGCTTTCTTT.

The J gene is TRBJ2-2, the V gene TRBV11-3; the D is unclear. This CDR3 region has 14 residues. CDR1 and CDR2 (germline): SGHNT, YENEEA. The germline V and J ends were trimmed by 0 bases and 8 bases, with 10 bases remaining between them. CDR3 residues: CASSLEARGGELFF. As DNA, the CDR3 is TGTGCCAGCAGCTTAGAGGCCCGTGGAGGGGAGCTGTTTTTT.

This chain uses TRBV5-8 with TRBJ2-3; 8 nucleotides align to TRBD1. The length of the CDR3 is 17 residues. Trimming cost V 0 bases and J 2 bases; bases outside gene matches: 8. CDR1 is SGHTS and CDR2 is YDEGEE in the germline V gene. CDR3 in DNA: TGTGCCAGCAGCTTGGCTCCGGGACAGGACTTCACAGATACGCAGTATTTT. The encoded protein is CASSLAPGQDFTDTQYF.

The chain combines TRBV7-2 with TRBJ2-5; D call uncertain. The V gene lost 1 base and the J gene lost 5 bases, with 5 bases spanning the gap. The CDR3 has 12 amino acids. Germline CDR1 SGHTA, CDR2 FQGNSA. This chain's CDR3 is CASSLVVETQYF. Here the CDR3 DNA reads TGTGCCAGCAGCTTAGTTGTGGAGACCCAGTACTTC.

A note on this clone: It differs at one base from a far larger clone, so likely a read error. The rearrangement joins TRBV5-4 to TRBJ2-5; the match to TRBD2 covers 11 bases. V shed 4 bases, J shed 2 bases, and the junction held 4 bases outside the gene matches. Germline CDR1 is SGHNT and CDR2 is YYREEE (reference sequence). This CDR3 has 15 amino acids. CDR3 in amino acids: CASSQLAGEQETQYF. In DNA form, the CDR3 reads TGTGCCAGCAGCCAACTAGCGGGGGAGCAAGAGACCCAGTACTTC.

The chain has TRBV7-2 and TRBJ2-5; possible D gene TRBD1, 6 bases. V was trimmed by 5 bases and J by 5 bases, leaving 18 bases between them. The germline V gene has CDR1 SGHTA and CDR2 FQGNSA. This CDR3 spans 15 amino acids. CDR3 DNA sequence: TGTGCCAGCAGCCTTCGGACAGCAAGTAGGGAGACCCAGTACTTC. Amino acid sequence: CASSLRTASRETQYF.

V and J are TRBV5-1 and TRBJ1-3; 8 nucleotides match TRBD1. V lost 6 bases and J lost 0; bases outside the gene matches: 8. The germline V gene encodes CDR1 SGHRS and CDR2 YFSETQ. The CDR3 covers 16 residues. CDR3 amino acids: CASNPDGQGSGNTIYF. The CDR3 nucleotides are TGCGCCAGCAATCCGGACGGACAGGGCTCTGGAAACACCATATATTTT. Full variable domain (missing parts from reference TRBV5-1 and TRBJ1-3): KAGVTQTPRYLIKTRGQQVTLSCSPISGHRSVSWYQQTPGQGLQFLFEYFSETQRNKGNFPGRFSGRQFSNSRSEMNVSTLELGDSALYLCASNPDGQGSGNTIYFGEGSWLTVV.

The genes are TRBV19 and TRBJ1-1; TRBD1 aligns across 9 bases. CDR1 and CDR2 (germline): LNHDA, SQIVND (reference sequence). Unmatched junction bases numbered 7, after V lost 5 bases and J lost 3 bases. The CDR3 totals 15 residues. The CDR3 sequence is CASSQGTGWDTEAFF. In DNA, the CDR3 is TGTGCCAGTAGTCAAGGGACAGGGTGGGACACTGAAGCTTTCTTT.

The rearrangement uses TRBV19 and TRBJ2-5; D gene ambiguous. Germline V gives CDR1 LNHDA, CDR2 SQIVND (reference sequence). V lost 3 bases and J 1 base, leaving 9 bases between the germline ends. The CDR3 runs to 14 residues. CDR3 in amino acids: CASSINRFQETQYF. The CDR3 coding sequence is TGTGCCAGTAGTATCAATCGATTCCAAGAGACCCAGTACTTC.

V is TRBV5-1 and J is TRBJ1-3; no firm D call. Germline CDR1 is SGHRS and CDR2 is YFSETQ. The V end was cut by 0 bases, the J end by 2 bases, with 9 bases between. The CDR3 runs 15 residues. CDR3 region: CASSLDGTTGNTIYF. The DNA for the CDR3 is TGCGCCAGCAGCTTGGACGGTACGACTGGAAACACCATATATTTT. Complete variable domain (other parts from reference TRBV5-1 and TRBJ1-3): KAGVTQTPRYLIKTRGQQVTLSCSPISGHRSVSWYQQTPGQGLQFLFEYFSETQRNKGNFPGRFSGRQFSNSRSEMNVSTLELGDSALYLCASSLDGTTGNTIYFGEGSWLTVV.

This sequence joins TRBV11-3 and TRBJ2-5, with 14 bases lining up with TRBD2. The CDR3 extends over 17 amino acids. Germline V gene lookup returns CDR1 SGHNT and CDR2 YENEEA. The V gene end was trimmed by 3 bases and the J gene end by 5 bases; junction bases not matched to a gene: 8. In DNA form, the CDR3 reads TGTGCCAGCAGCTTTTCCGGGACTAGCGGGAGTGTGGAGACCCAGTACTTC. Translated: CASSFSGTSGSVETQYF.

This clone has just one count. The rearrangement links TRBV5-6 to TRBJ2-1; TRBD2 matches 9 bases. This CDR3 comprises 19 residues. The V gene's germline CDR1 is SGHDT and CDR2 YYEEEE. V shed 3 bases, J shed 5 bases, and the junction held 18 bases outside the gene matches. This chain's CDR3 is CASSWWDLIAGDADNEQFF. The CDR3 nucleotides read TGTGCCAGCAGCTGGTGGGACCTAATAGCGGGAGACGCCGACAATGAGCAGTTCTTC.